These 27 T cell receptor beta chains came from one sample sequenced in a study of blood T cell repertoires in COVID-19. Generated by immunoSEQ multiplex PCR, the TCRdb table keeps only in-frame clones and is missing some. The table includes about 190,000 clones, around four fifths detected once. The specimen sequenced was peripheral blood. Source of these receptors: a man aged 25-45 years with active or convalescent COVID-19.

This clone was detected only once. V gene TRBV24-1 combines with J gene TRBJ2-1, with D possibly being TRBD1 (5 bases). Trimming left V 5 bases short and J 4 bases short, with 17 bases between. The CDR3 is 16 amino acids. The V gene's germline CDR1 is KGHDR and CDR2 SFDVKD. This CDR3 is CATSALLGRGYNEQFF. The CDR3 DNA reads as TGTGCCACCAGTGCCCTGCTGGGGCGTGGATACAATGAGCAGTTCTTC.

The chain links TRBV19 to TRBJ1-1; D uncertain. V lost 3 bases and J 0 bases, leaving 14 bases between the germline ends. The CDR3 totals 16 residues. In germline, CDR1 is LNHDA, CDR2 SQIVND (reference sequence). CDR3 residues: CASSIFPGQLNTEAFF. For the CDR3, the DNA is TGTGCCAGTAGTATCTTCCCAGGCCAGCTGAACACTGAAGCTTTCTTT. Together with reference TRBV19 and TRBJ1-1, the CDR3 gives the full variable domain: DGGITQSPKYLFRKEGQNVTLSCEQNLNHDAMYWYRQDPGQGLRLIYYSQIVNDFQKGDIAEGYSVSREKKESFPLTVTSAQKNPTAFYLCASSIFPGQLNTEAFFGQGTRLTVV.

V is TRBV30 and J is TRBJ2-1; D perhaps matches TRBD2 (5 bases). Germline V lookup: CDR1 GTSNPN, CDR2 SVGIG (reference sequence). The V and J ends lost 0 bases and 7 bases respectively, with 10 bases between them. This CDR3 has 13 amino acids. CDR3 sequence (DNA): TGTGCCTGGAGTGTACTGAGGGAAAATGAGCAGTTCTTC. Amino acids: CAWSVLRENEQFF.

The genes are TRBV6-5 and TRBJ1-3; D is unclear. CDR1 is MNHEY and CDR2 is SVGAGI in the germline V gene. The CDR3 has 15 residues. The V and J ends lost 7 bases and 0 bases respectively, with 13 bases between them. The CDR3: CASKMGPSSGNTIYF. CDR3 bases: TGTGCCAGCAAGATGGGCCCGAGCTCTGGAAACACCATATATTTT.

The chain couples TRBV4-3 to TRBJ2-1; TRBD2 agrees at 11 bases. The CDR3 runs 17 residues. Germline CDR1 and CDR2: LGHNA and YSLEER. J was trimmed by 4 bases and V by 2 bases; bases with no gene match: 7. The DNA for the CDR3 is TGCGCCAGCAGCCAACTCCCGACTAGCGGGACGTACAATGAGCAGTTCTTC. It specifies CASSQLPTSGTYNEQFF.

This clone showed up just once. The rearrangement links TRBV30 to TRBJ2-5; perhaps TRBD2 as D (5 bases). Germline V gives CDR1 GTSNPN, CDR2 SVGIG (reference sequence). Trimming shortened V by 1 base and J by 9 bases, and 18 bases separated the two germline ends. This CDR3 is built from 14 residues. In nucleotides, the CDR3 is TGTGCCTGGAGTGCTGGACTGTCCCCGAGGGCCCAGTACTTC. Its translation is CAWSAGLSPRAQYF.

V and J are TRBV7-8 and TRBJ2-7; D is possibly TRBD2 (7 bases). CDR3 length equals 17 residues. In germline, CDR1 is SGHVS, CDR2 FQNEAQ. V shed 0 bases and J shed 2 bases, with 17 bases lying between them. The DNA of the CDR3 is TGTGCCAGCAGCTTAGCGGGGGGGGCTAGCCGGACCTACGAGCAGTACTTC. It encodes CASSLAGGASRTYEQYF.

The chain recombines TRBV7-2 with TRBJ2-7; TRBD2 matches 10 bases. Germline V lookup: CDR1 SGHTA, CDR2 FQGNSA. V was pared by 5 bases and J by 5 bases, with 12 bases of the junction left unmatched. The CDR3 has 16 amino acids. The CDR3, as DNA: TGTGCCAGCAGCGTTTCGAGCGGGAGGGCCTTTCACGAGCAGTACTTC. Its translation: CASSVSSGRAFHEQYF.

J is TRBJ2-6 and V is TRBV5-4, with TRBD2 as a possible D gene (7 bases). This CDR3 comprises 19 residues. Per germline, CDR1 SGHNT and CDR2 YYREEE (reference sequence). The germline V and J ends were trimmed by 10 bases and 0 bases, with 26 bases remaining between them. The CDR3 protein is CAPSKTTGGPPSGANVLTF. CDR3 DNA sequence: TGTGCCCCCAGTAAAACGACCGGGGGGCCCCCCTCTGGGGCCAACGTCCTGACTTTC.

Remarks on this clone: A junction boundary mismatches the germline segment, possibly from a read error. This chain connects TRBV5-1 to TRBJ2-4; D might be TRBD1 (6 bases). The CDR3 is made up of 11 amino acids. Germline CDR1 SGHRS, CDR2 YFSETQ. Here the CDR3 reads CASSLDRVQYF. CDR3 in DNA: TGCGCCAGCAGCTTGGACAGGGTTCAATACTTC.

V gene TRBV28 combines with J gene TRBJ1-1, with 9 bases identical to TRBD1. The CDR3 loop spans 12 amino acids. The germline gives CDR1 MDHEN, CDR2 SYDVKM. With V trimmed by 6 bases and J by 11 bases, 7 bases remained unmatched. CDR3 nucleotides: TGTGCCAGCAGCTGGGACAGGGTCAGGGCTTTCTTT. Amino acids: CASSWDRVRAFF.

The CDR3 DNA reads as TGTGCCTGGAGTGTAGGTCGAACACAGGGGTGGACTCAGCCCCAGCATTTT. Its protein product is CAWSVGRTQGWTQPQHF. This sequence joins TRBV30 and TRBJ1-5; TRBD1 matches at 7 bases. The CDR3 is 17 amino acids. CDR1 GTSNPN and CDR2 SVGIG come from the germline V gene (reference sequence). Trimming cost V 0 bases and J 6 bases; bases outside gene matches: 14.

This chain joins TRBV19 and TRBJ2-5; D is perhaps TRBD2 (7 bases). Germline V gene sequence: CDR1 LNHDA, CDR2 SQIVND (reference sequence). Trimming took off 8 bases at V and 6 bases at J, with 19 bases between the two ends. The CDR3 sequence is 14 residues long. DNA of the CDR3: TGTGCCAGTTCTTACTCGGGGGGCGGAAAGACCCAGTACTTC. It specifies CASSYSGGGKTQYF.

This clone was counted between two and nine times. V is TRBV6-4 and J is TRBJ1-1, with TRBD1 matching over 9 bases. Germline-derived CDR1 and CDR2 are MRHNA and SNTAGT. V shed 7 bases, J shed 5 bases, and the junction held 8 bases outside the gene matches. This CDR3 region has 14 residues. Here the CDR3 reads CASKRGDRDTEAFF. CDR3 coding DNA: TGTGCCAGCAAGAGGGGGGACAGGGATACTGAAGCTTTCTTT.

The CDR3 coding sequence is TGTGCCAGCAGCTCCCAGGGTTCGCGGGAGCAGTACGTC. The encoded protein is CASSSQGSREQYV. The gene calls are TRBV7-9 and TRBJ2-7; D may be TRBD1 (5 bases). CDR3 size: 13 residues. CDR1 and CDR2 from the germline V gene are SEHNR and FQNEAQ (reference sequence). V was trimmed by 4 bases and J by 7 bases, leaving 14 bases between them.

V gene TRBV7-2 combines with J gene TRBJ2-7, with 11 bases lining up with TRBD1. V dropped 5 bases and J dropped 8; count of bases not matched to a gene: 8. The CDR3 is 14 amino acids. Per the germline V gene, CDR1 is SGHTA and CDR2 is FQGNSA. CDR3 sequence: CASSRDRGISQQYF. CDR3 nucleotides: TGTGCCAGCAGCCGGGACAGGGGGATTTCTCAGCAGTACTTC.

This chain connects TRBV5-6 to TRBJ1-5, with D hard to call. Trimming pared 2 bases from V and 8 bases from J, leaving 17 bases between. The CDR3 covers 15 residues. Germline V gives CDR1 SGHDT, CDR2 YYEEEE. The DNA of the CDR3 is TGTGCCAGCAGCTTTGTGTCCCGCCCCGGTGAGCCCCAGCATTTT. Protein product: CASSFVSRPGEPQHF.

V usage is TRBV6-6 and J usage is TRBJ1-1; D unresolved. This CDR3 has 14 amino acids. Trimming stripped 0 bases from V and 0 bases from J, with 5 bases between. CDR1 MNHNY and CDR2 SVGAGI come from the germline V gene (reference sequence). The CDR3 protein is CASSYSEMNTEAFF. In nucleotides, the CDR3 is TGTGCCAGCAGTTACTCTGAGATGAACACTGAAGCTTTCTTT.

This clone was seen only once. V and J are TRBV2 and TRBJ2-2; 13 bases align to TRBD2. CDR3 size: 15 residues. Germline CDR1 SNHLY, CDR2 FYNNEI. The V and J ends lost 4 bases and 10 bases, in that order; junction bases with no gene match: 6. This CDR3 is CASSATSGGVEELFF. CDR3 in DNA: TGTGCCAGCAGTGCAACTAGCGGGGGGGTAGAGGAGCTGTTTTTT.

This chain connects TRBV4-1 to TRBJ2-5, with unresolved D. Germline CDR1 is MGHRA and CDR2 is YSYEKL. The CDR3 covers 15 residues. With 1 base removed from V and 4 bases from J, the gap between germline ends came to 13 bases. CDR3 nucleotide sequence: TGCGCCAGCAGCCAAGGGGCAATGACCGGAGAGACCCAGTACTTC. Amino acid sequence: CASSQGAMTGETQYF.

In its sample, this clone was seen a few times. The chain has TRBV5-6 and TRBJ1-3; no clear D gene. Trimming stripped 1 base from V and 8 bases from J, with 7 bases between. The CDR3 totals 12 residues. CDR1 is SGHDT, CDR2 YYEEEE, per germline. Here the CDR3 reads CASSLSTDTIYF. The CDR3 nucleotides read TGTGCCAGCAGCTTGAGTACAGACACCATATATTTT.

The chain links TRBV3-1 (or the pseudogene TRBV3-2) to TRBJ2-3; TRBD2 aligns across 9 bases. Germline assignment: CDR1 LGHDT and CDR2 YNNKEL (reference sequence). The CDR3 consists of 18 residues. V was pared by 4 bases and J by 4 bases, with 15 bases of the junction left unmatched. The DNA of the CDR3 is TGTGCCAGCAGCCGCAACCGGGAGCGGGGGGCCAGCCCAGATACGCAGTATTTT. This codes for CASSRNRERGASPDTQYF.

The genes are TRBV7-2 and TRBJ1-1, with TRBD1 matching over 10 bases. The germline V gene has CDR1 SGHTA and CDR2 FQGNSA. CDR3 length equals 15 residues. J gave up 1 base and V 5 bases, and 4 bases lay outside the gene matches. The CDR3 reads CASSTRTGGNTEAFF. CDR3 nucleotide sequence: TGTGCCAGCAGCACTAGGACAGGGGGGAACACTGAAGCTTTCTTT.

This clone was seen more than once but under ten times. The gene calls are TRBV19 and TRBJ1-6; 7 bases map to TRBD1. The CDR3 is made up of 14 amino acids. V gave up 8 bases and J gave up 9 bases; unmatched junction bases: 10. The germline V gene has CDR1 LNHDA and CDR2 SQIVND (reference sequence). In nucleotides, the CDR3 is TGTGCCAGTGGCCGCGACAGGGAAGTTTCACCCCTCCACTTT. The encoded protein is CASGRDREVSPLHF.

The rearrangement joins TRBV2 to TRBJ1-2; 8 bases are shared with TRBD1. Per the germline V gene, CDR1 is SNHLY and CDR2 is FYNNEI. J was trimmed by 6 bases and V by 3 bases; bases with no gene match: 6. CDR3 length: 14 residues. DNA of the CDR3: TGTGCCAGCAGTGATGGACAGGGTGGTGATGGCTACACCTTC. Translated, it gives CASSDGQGGDGYTF.

The chain uses TRBV6-4 and TRBJ1-4; no definite D call. Germline lookup yields CDR1 MRHNA and CDR2 SNTAGT. The CDR3 has 15 amino acids. Trimming removed 1 base from V and 5 bases from J, with 11 bases in between. The CDR3 region has the DNA TGTGCCAGCAGTGACTATTCGCAGGAAAATGAAAAACTGTTTTTT. Protein sequence: CASSDYSQENEKLFF.

This clone has only a few counts. The V gene is TRBV28, the J gene TRBJ1-2, with D perhaps matching TRBD1 (5 bases). This CDR3 is built from 14 residues. Germline lookup yields CDR1 MDHEN and CDR2 SYDVKM. Trimming took off 5 bases at V and 8 bases at J, with 18 bases between the two ends. CDR3 protein: CASSDRQGREGYTF. The CDR3 DNA is TGTGCCAGCAGTGACCGCCAGGGTCGGGAGGGCTACACCTTC.